A selection of T cell receptor beta chains follows, all from one sample in a study of cytomegalovirus exposure and HLA in healthy donors. This table comes from immunoSEQ multiplex PCR, and its TCRdb copy is limited to in-frame clones, with some not included. The sample holds 90,000 or so clones, 65% to 80% seen once. The sequencing input was PBMCs. These receptors were obtained from a woman in her late teens or twenties in good health and CMV-seropositive. The CDR3 runs from the conserved cysteine through the conserved F or W. A D gene is named only where the DNA matches it firmly. Size is omitted from some rows. Given values are once, few, many or a class for expanded clones.

.	TRBV5-4	TRBJ1-1	TRBD1	CASSGTGDTEAFF	TGTGCCAGCAGCGGGACAGGGGACACTGAAGCTTTCTTT
.	TRBV4-1	TRBJ2-7	TRBD1	CASSLEAGGAYEQYF	TGCGCCAGCAGCTTGGAGGCAGGGGGCGCATACGAGCAGTACTTC
once	TRBV7-2	TRBJ1-5	TRBD1	CASSSGGAGNQPQHF	TGTGCCAGCAGCTCAGGGGGCGCTGGCAATCAGCCCCAGCATTTT
few	TRBV6-9	TRBJ2-7	TRBD2	CASSLFSGRESYEQYF	TGTGCCAGCAGTCTCTTTAGCGGGAGGGAATCCTACGAGCAGTACTTC
once	TRBV7-2	TRBJ2-7	.	CASSLDRERHEQYF	TGTGCCAGCAGCTTAGACAGGGAGCGTCACGAGCAGTACTTC
.	TRBV18	TRBJ2-7	TRBD2	CASSPGLAVYEQYF	TGTGCCAGCTCACCCGGACTAGCAGTCTACGAGCAGTACTTC
once	TRBV27	TRBJ1-1	.	CASTREGERHTEAFF	TGTGCCAGCACCCGGGAGGGGGAGAGGCACACTGAAGCTTTCTTT
few	TRBV7-9	TRBJ1-2	.	CASSSSLEANYGYTF	TGTGCCAGCAGCTCCTCCCTCGAGGCTAACTATGGCTACACCTTC
.	TRBV6-6	TRBJ1-5	.	CASSYQGPGQPQHF	TGTGCCAGCAGTTACCAGGGGCCAGGACAGCCCCAGCATTTT
.	TRBV19	TRBJ1-2	.	CAGKTGGARGGYTF	TGTGCCGGAAAGACGGGGGGCGCAAGGGGGGGCTACACCTTC
.	TRBV5-1	TRBJ2-3	TRBD2	CASSLGTSAMPTDTQYF	TGCGCCAGCAGCTTGGGGACTAGCGCGATGCCCACAGATACGCAGTATTTT
.	TRBV7-2	TRBJ2-3	.	CASSLDRMSTDTQYF	TGTGCCAGCAGCTTAGACAGGATGAGCACAGATACGCAGTATTTT
.	TRBV6-5	TRBJ1-1	.	CASSFRGTEAFF	TGTGCCAGCAGTTTTAGGGGAACTGAAGCTTTCTTT
.	TRBV29-1	TRBJ2-3	TRBD2	CSVAPSGSTDTQYF	TGCAGCGTAGCGCCTAGCGGGAGCACAGATACGCAGTATTTT
.	TRBV27	TRBJ2-7	TRBD2	CASSFRLAGGREQYF	TGTGCCAGCAGTTTCCGACTAGCGGGGGGGCGGGAGCAGTACTTC
.	TRBV29-1	TRBJ2-3	.	CSVDSGTDTQYF	TGCAGCGTTGATAGCGGCACAGATACGCAGTATTTT
.	TRBV14	TRBJ2-2	TRBD1	CASSHFLGQGGTGELFF	TGTGCCAGCAGCCACTTCCTGGGACAGGGAGGAACCGGGGAGCTGTTTTTT
.	TRBV28	TRBJ1-2	TRBD1	CAIPPQGNGYTF	TGTGCCATCCCCCCACAGGGGAATGGCTACACCTTC
.	TRBV5-4	TRBJ1-2	.	CASSPGGSNYGYTF	TGTGCCAGCAGCCCCGGGGGATCGAACTATGGCTACACCTTC
.	TRBV27	TRBJ1-1	.	CASSLNRWTEAFF	TGTGCCAGCAGTTTAAATAGATGGACTGAAGCTTTCTTT
.	TRBV7-3	TRBJ2-2	.	CASSLTYTGELFF	TGTGCCAGCAGCTTAACATATACCGGGGAGCTGTTTTTT
few	TRBV4-1	TRBJ2-3	.	CASSQEERGTDTQYF	TGCGCCAGCAGCCAAGAGGAGCGGGGCACAGATACGCAGTATTTT
.	TRBV7-2	TRBJ1-2	.	CASSLAAGNNYGYTF	TGTGCCAGCAGCTTAGCGGCAGGGAATAACTATGGCTACACCTTC
.	TRBV14	TRBJ2-1	TRBD2	CASSQTSGAANEQFF	TGTGCCAGCAGCCAGACTAGCGGGGCCGCGAATGAGCAGTTCTTC
few	TRBV5-4	TRBJ1-3	.	CASSLVPGTRSGNTIYF	TGTGCCAGCAGCTTGGTTCCCGGGACACGCTCTGGAAACACCATATATTTT
.	TRBV4-1	TRBJ2-2	.	CASTEGTANTGELFF	TGCGCCAGCACGGAGGGGACGGCGAACACCGGGGAGCTGTTTTTT
.	TRBV25-1	TRBJ2-7	.	CASSDRRDSYEQYF	TGTGCCAGCAGTGATCGCAGGGACTCCTACGAGCAGTACTTC
.	TRBV5-1	TRBJ1-1	.	CASSLVGGLSANTEAFF	TGCGCCAGCAGCTTGGTGGGGGGGCTGAGTGCGAACACTGAAGCTTTCTTT
.	TRBV5-4	TRBJ1-2	TRBD1	CASSSTGGSSYTF	TGTGCCAGCAGTTCGACAGGGGGCTCAAGCTACACCTTC
.	TRBV28	TRBJ1-1	.	CASIPTGNTEAFF	TGTGCCAGCATTCCGACAGGGAACACTGAAGCTTTCTTT
.	TRBV4-2	TRBJ1-2	.	CASSQDRGLYGYTF	TGTGCCAGCAGCCAGGACAGAGGGCTCTATGGCTACACCTTC
.	TRBV10-1	TRBJ2-7	.	CASRGQGMLYF	TGCGCCAGCAGGGGTCAGGGTATGCTGTACTTC
.	TRBV5-6	TRBJ2-7	TRBD2	CASSLDGTSGSPVSYEQYF	TGTGCCAGCAGCCTTGACGGGACTAGCGGGAGCCCTGTCTCCTACGAGCAGTACTTC
.	TRBV5-5	TRBJ1-4	TRBD1	CASSRNLDRANEKLFF	TGTGCCAGCAGCCGGAACCTGGACAGGGCTAATGAAAAACTGTTTTTT
.	TRBV6-6	TRBJ1-1	.	CASSLTGEFAEAFF	TGTGCCAGCAGTCTTACAGGCGAGTTCGCTGAAGCTTTCTTT
.	TRBV7-3	TRBJ2-2	.	CASQGSITGELFF	TGTGCCAGCCAGGGGTCGATCACCGGGGAGCTGTTTTTT
.	TRBV7-6	TRBJ1-3	TRBD1	CASSLQGAGNTIYF	TGTGCCAGCAGCTTACAGGGGGCGGGAAACACCATATATTTT
.	TRBV6-1	TRBJ2-7	.	CASSSGVYEQYF	TGTGCCAGCAGTTCAGGGGTATACGAGCAGTACTTC
.	TRBV4-3	TRBJ1-4	.	CASSPWDKGLEKLFF	TGCGCCAGCAGCCCCTGGGACAAGGGATTAGAAAAACTGTTTTTT
.	TRBV7-2	TRBJ2-7	.	CASSLEGVGPSSYEQYF	TGTGCCAGCAGCTTAGAGGGGGTAGGTCCAAGCTCCTACGAGCAGTACTTC
.	TRBV25-1	TRBJ2-1	.	CASSEWWRGGYNEQFF	TGTGCCAGCAGTGAATGGTGGAGGGGGGGATACAATGAGCAGTTCTTC
.	TRBV6-5	TRBJ1-6	.	CASSSRSLNSPLHF	TGTGCCAGCAGTTCTCGGTCCCTAAATTCACCCCTCCACTTT
.	TRBV7-6	TRBJ2-3	TRBD2	CASSPGLAGGLRPADTQYF	TGTGCCAGCAGCCCTGGACTAGCGGGAGGCCTCCGCCCCGCAGATACGCAGTATTTT
.	TRBV29-1	TRBJ2-5	.	CSVEERTQYF	TGCAGCGTTGAGGAGAGAACCCAGTACTTC
.	TRBV27	TRBJ1-5	.	CASSATGRGSNQPQHF	TGTGCCAGCAGTGCTACGGGGCGGGGGAGCAATCAGCCCCAGCATTTT
.	TRBV13	TRBJ2-7	.	CASSLAPRGSYEQYF	TGTGCCAGCAGCTTAGCCCCACGCGGGTCGTACGAGCAGTACTTC
few	TRBV30	TRBJ2-5	.	CAWSVRPGGAVTQYF	TGTGCCTGGAGTGTCCGCCCGGGTGGGGCAGTGACCCAGTACTTC
once	TRBV10-3	TRBJ2-7	.	CAISNGRDSSYEQYF	TGTGCCATCAGTAACGGGCGGGACTCCTCCTACGAGCAGTACTTC
few	TRBV10-3	TRBJ2-5	.	CAISEALVQETQYF	TGTGCCATCAGTGAGGCCCTAGTCCAAGAGACCCAGTACTTC
.	TRBV6-1	TRBJ1-2	TRBD1	CASSQGAGYGYTF	TGTGCCAGCAGCCAGGGGGCAGGCTATGGCTACACCTTC
.	TRBV6-4	TRBJ1-6	.	CASRGAGENSPLHF	TGTGCCAGCAGGGGGGCCGGGGAAAATTCACCCCTCCACTTT
.	TRBV27	TRBJ2-3	TRBD2	CASSLTSGEGDTQYF	TGTGCCAGCAGTTTGACTAGCGGAGAGGGAGATACGCAGTATTTT
.	TRBV2	TRBJ1-2	TRBD1	CASKGQGRDRYTF	TGTGCCAGCAAAGGACAGGGTAGGGACCGCTACACCTTC
.	TRBV27	TRBJ2-1	TRBD2	CASSLTSGITDEQFF	TGTGCCAGCAGTCTCACTAGCGGGATTACGGATGAGCAGTTCTTC
.	TRBV9	TRBJ2-6	TRBD1	CASSPLGPRGHGANVLTF	TGTGCCAGCAGCCCGCTCGGACCCAGGGGGCATGGGGCCAACGTCCTGACTTTC
.	TRBV2	TRBJ2-2	.	CASIEGRGRQTGELFF	TGTGCCAGCATAGAAGGCAGGGGCCGCCAAACCGGGGAGCTGTTTTTT
.	TRBV27	TRBJ2-5	TRBD2	CASSKTGTSGRLKTQYF	TGTGCCAGCAGCAAAACCGGGACTAGCGGGAGATTGAAGACCCAGTACTTC
.	TRBV7-2	TRBJ1-3	TRBD1	CASSLGGQGVAGNTIYF	TGTGCCAGCAGCTTAGGGGGACAGGGGGTGGCTGGAAACACCATATATTTT
.	TRBV19	TRBJ2-1	.	CASTRTQNNEQFF	TGTGCCAGTACCAGGACACAAAACAATGAGCAGTTCTTC
.	TRBV7-9	TRBJ1-5	.	CASSLGAGIKSQHF	TGTGCCAGCAGCTTAGGGGCGGGTATCAAGTCCCAGCATTTT